This T cell receptor beta chain was recovered during a study of shared clonotypes between healthy human individuals. In this sample, this clone turned up a few times. Here immunoSEQ multiplex PCR was the method, and the copy in TCRdb shows in-frame clones only, minus some. Among roughly 590,000 clones, about 95% were seen once, and the ten largest hold 0.1% to 0.11%. This CDR3 has 13 residues. The germline gives CDR1 SGHDT, CDR2 YYEEEE. V lost 2 bases and J 3 bases, leaving 9 bases between the germline ends. Terminally differentiated effector memory CD45RA+ cells were left out of the naive CD8 fraction, which was CD45RO-negative and positively selected for CCR7. The donors were adults (healthy and HIV-negative) with no recent acute infections or vaccinations.

Sample: naive CD8+ T cells sorted from blood. This chain links TRBV5-6 with TRBJ2-7, with D possibly matching TRBD1 (5 bases). The receptor's source is a woman aged 25 to 39 in good health. The CDR3 DNA reads as TGTGCCAGCAGCTTAGCAGGGCGCTACGAGCAGTACTTC. Translating gives CASSLAGRYEQYF.